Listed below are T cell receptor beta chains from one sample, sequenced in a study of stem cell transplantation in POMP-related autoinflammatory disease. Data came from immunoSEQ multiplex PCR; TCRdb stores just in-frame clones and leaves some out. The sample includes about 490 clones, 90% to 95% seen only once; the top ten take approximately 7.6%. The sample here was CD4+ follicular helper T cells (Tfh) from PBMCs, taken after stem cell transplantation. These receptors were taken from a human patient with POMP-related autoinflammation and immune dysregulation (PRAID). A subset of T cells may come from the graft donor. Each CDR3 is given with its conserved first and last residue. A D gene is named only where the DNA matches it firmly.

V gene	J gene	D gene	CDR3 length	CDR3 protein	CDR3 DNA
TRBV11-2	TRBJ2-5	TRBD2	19	CASSLVIAGESRPQETQYF	TGTGCCAGCAGCTTAGTGATAGCGGGAGAGTCCCGGCCCCAAGAGACCCAGTACTTC
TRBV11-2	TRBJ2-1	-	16	CASSLSVAGLYNEQFF	TGTGCCAGCAGCTTAAGTGTGGCGGGACTTTACAATGAGCAGTTCTTC
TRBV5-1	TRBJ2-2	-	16	CASSPGPAENTGELFF	TGCGCCAGCAGCCCCGGACCCGCAGAGAACACCGGGGAGCTGTTTTTT
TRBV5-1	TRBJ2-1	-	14	CASSPVGREGLRIF	TGCGCCAGCAGCCCCGTCGGCCGAGAAGGACTAAGAATCTTC
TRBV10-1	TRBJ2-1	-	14	CAVGSGPLGNEQFF	TGCGCCGTAGGAAGCGGCCCCCTTGGCAATGAGCAGTTCTTC
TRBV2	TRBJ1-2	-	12	CASRDSPVGYTF	TGTGCCAGCAGGGACAGTCCGGTCGGCTACACCTTC
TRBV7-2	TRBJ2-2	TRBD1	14	CASKGGASTGELFF	TGTGCCAGCAAAGGGGGCGCGAGCACCGGGGAGCTGTTTTTT
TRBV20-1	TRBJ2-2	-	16	CSASRGSPANTGELFF	TGCAGTGCTAGTAGAGGGTCACCCGCGAACACCGGGGAGCTGTTTTTT
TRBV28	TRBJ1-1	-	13	CASSPVQHTEAFF	TGTGCCAGCAGCCCCGTTCAGCACACTGAAGCTTTCTTT
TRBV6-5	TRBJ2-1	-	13	CASTPGSYNEQFF	TGTGCCAGCACTCCGGGATCCTACAATGAGCAGTTCTTC